The 9 T cell receptor beta chains below were found in one sample sequenced in a study of regulatory T cells in long-lasting Graves disease. Construction of the TCR beta libraries employed iRepertoire HTBI primers in conjunction with Arm-PCR of CDR3 regions. TCRdb analysed the multiplex PCR reads with MiXCR anew, one entry per CDR3 protein. The table lists more than 400,000 distinct CDR3 sequences, under 20% of them singletons, with approximately 12% in the top ten. Time point in this sample: newly diagnosed GD, antithyroid drugs for less than 3 months. PBMCs were the source of the RNA used for TCR sequencing. These data were also reused for a study on T cells in Graves' hyperthyroidism and ophthalmopathy.

The sequencing used peripheral blood mononuclear cells (PBMCs), collected at new diagnosis, from a patient treated with antithyroid drugs. Source of these receptors: a man aged 40-55 years with Graves disease.

At least ten counts were recorded for this clonotype. The DNA of the CDR3 is TGCGCCAGCAGCGGAGGGACAGGGGCCTACAATGAGCAGTTCTTC. The encoded protein is CASSGGTGAYNEQFF. V usage is TRBV5-1 and J usage is TRBJ2-1; 10 nucleotides align to TRBD1. CDR1 is SGHRS, CDR2 YFSETQ, per germline. The CDR3 has 15 residues. Losses at the gene ends were 4 bases for V and 2 bases for J; bases not matched to a gene: 3.

This clonotype was detected ten times or more. This chain uses TRBV24-1 with TRBJ2-5; the match to TRBD2 covers 10 bases. CDR1 is KGHDR, CDR2 SFDVKD, per germline. The length of the CDR3 is 16 residues. The ends lost 3 bases at V and 3 bases at J; junction bases unmatched: 6. Written as DNA, the CDR3 is TGTGCCACCAGTGATAACGGACTAGCGGCGAAAGAGACCCAGTACTTC. Translation gives CATSDNGLAAKETQYF.

At least ten counts were recorded for this clonotype. V gene TRBV2 combines with J gene TRBJ1-2; D unclear. The V gene's germline CDR1 is SNHLY and CDR2 FYNNEI. V lost 6 bases, J lost 8 bases, and 19 bases lay in between. This CDR3 contains 14 residues. CDR3 DNA: TGTGCCAGCAGCGTCGCTGCCTGGAGGGAAGGCTACACCTTC. Protein sequence: CASSVAAWREGYTF.

This clonotype was seen only a few times. The genes are TRBV20-1 and TRBJ1-2, with a weak D call TRBD1 (6 bases). The V end lost 1 base, the J end lost 8 bases, and 14 bases lay between the germline ends. Per germline, CDR1 DFQATT and CDR2 SNEGSKA (reference sequence). The CDR3 spans 13 residues. The CDR3 spells CSARATGYGGYTF. As DNA, the CDR3 is TGCAGTGCTAGAGCGACAGGTTATGGAGGCTACACCTTC.

The CDR3: CASSSLAGAVPDTQYF. CDR3 nucleotides: TGCGCCAGCAGCTCGTTAGCGGGAGCAGTCCCAGATACGCAGTATTTT. This chain connects TRBV4-1 to TRBJ2-3; 9 bases fit TRBD2. The CDR3 loop spans 16 amino acids. The ends lost 5 bases at V and 4 bases at J; junction bases unmatched: 10. CDR1 is MGHRA and CDR2 is YSYEKL in the germline V gene.

This clonotype was picked up many times. The chain links TRBV27 to TRBJ2-1; TRBD2 matches 12 bases. The CDR3 has 16 residues. CDR1 MNHEY and CDR2 SMNVEV come from the germline V gene (reference sequence). J was trimmed by 2 bases and V by 4 bases; bases with no gene match: 3. The CDR3 nucleotides read TGTGCCAGCAGTTCTCGGACTAGCGGGACCTACAATGAGCAGTTCTTC. The encoded protein is CASSSRTSGTYNEQFF.

The genes are TRBV30 and TRBJ2-2; TRBD2 aligns across 8 bases. J gave up 4 bases and V 5 bases, and 12 bases lay outside the gene matches. CDR1 is GTSNPN and CDR2 is SVGIG in the germline V gene (reference sequence). The CDR3 has 16 amino acids. CDR3 sequence: CAWGPPTSGVTGELFF. The CDR3 region has the DNA TGTGCCTGGGGTCCCCCAACTAGCGGAGTCACCGGGGAGCTGTTTTTT.

This clonotype appeared many times. The gene calls are TRBV2 and TRBJ2-7; TRBD1 might be the D (5 bases). Trimming shortened V by 1 base and J by 11 bases, and 9 bases separated the two germline ends. CDR1 and CDR2 from the germline V gene are SNHLY and FYNNEI. The CDR3 sequence is 11 residues long. CDR3 coding DNA: TGTGCCAGCAGTGAAGAGGGGCAAAAGTACTTC. Its translation is CASSEEGQKYF.

This rearrangement joins TRBV6-2 or TRBV6-3 to TRBJ1-1, with TRBD1 matching 7 bases. CDR1 and CDR2 (germline): MNHEY, SVGEGT. The CDR3 spans 13 residues. The J segment lost 3 bases and the V segment lost 5 bases, leaving 3 bases of the junction unmatched. The CDR3 reads CASSDRVHTEAFF. The CDR3 DNA reads as TGTGCCAGCAGTGACAGGGTTCACACTGAAGCTTTCTTT.